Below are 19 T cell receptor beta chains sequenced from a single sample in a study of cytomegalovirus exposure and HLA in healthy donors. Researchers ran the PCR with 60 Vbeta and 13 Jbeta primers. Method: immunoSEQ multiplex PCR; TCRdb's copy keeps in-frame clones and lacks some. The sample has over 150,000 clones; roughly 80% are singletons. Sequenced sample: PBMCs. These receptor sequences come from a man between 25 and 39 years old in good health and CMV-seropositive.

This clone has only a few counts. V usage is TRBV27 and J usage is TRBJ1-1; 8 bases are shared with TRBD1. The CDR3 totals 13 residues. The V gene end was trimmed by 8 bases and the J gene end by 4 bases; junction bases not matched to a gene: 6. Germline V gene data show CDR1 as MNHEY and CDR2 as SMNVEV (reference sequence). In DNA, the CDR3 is TGTGCCAGCCGGACAGGGATAGGCACTGAAGCTTTCTTT. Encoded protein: CASRTGIGTEAFF.

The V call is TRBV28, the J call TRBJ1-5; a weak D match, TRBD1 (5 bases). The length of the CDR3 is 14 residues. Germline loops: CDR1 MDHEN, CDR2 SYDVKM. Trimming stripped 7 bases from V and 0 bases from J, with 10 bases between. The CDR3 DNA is TGTGCCAGCAAGACAGTTTATAGCAATCAGCCCCAGCATTTT. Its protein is CASKTVYSNQPQHF. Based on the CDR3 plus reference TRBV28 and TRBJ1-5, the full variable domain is DVKVTQSSRYLVKRTGEKVFLECVQDMDHENMFWYRQDPGLGLRLIYFSYDVKMKEKGDIPEGYSVSREKKERFSLILESASTNQTSMYLCASKTVYSNQPQHFGDGTRLSIL.

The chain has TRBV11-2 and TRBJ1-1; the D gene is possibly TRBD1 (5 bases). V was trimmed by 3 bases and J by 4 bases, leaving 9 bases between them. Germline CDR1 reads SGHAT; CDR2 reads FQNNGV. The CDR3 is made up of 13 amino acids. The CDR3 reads CASSFDSFTEAFF. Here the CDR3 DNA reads TGTGCCAGCAGCTTCGACAGCTTCACTGAAGCTTTCTTT.

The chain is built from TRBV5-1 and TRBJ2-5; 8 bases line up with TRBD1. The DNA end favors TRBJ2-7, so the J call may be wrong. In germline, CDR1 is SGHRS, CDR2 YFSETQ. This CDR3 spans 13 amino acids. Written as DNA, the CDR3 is TGCGCCAGTTCGACAGGGGCTATTTCCGAGCAGTACTTC. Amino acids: CASSTGAISEQYF.

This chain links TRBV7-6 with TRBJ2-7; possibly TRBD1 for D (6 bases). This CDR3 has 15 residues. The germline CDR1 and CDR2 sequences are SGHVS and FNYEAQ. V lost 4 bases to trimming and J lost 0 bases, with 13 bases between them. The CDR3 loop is CASSSSGDLSYEQYF. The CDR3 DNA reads TGTGCCAGCAGCTCGTCAGGGGACCTCTCCTACGAGCAGTACTTC.

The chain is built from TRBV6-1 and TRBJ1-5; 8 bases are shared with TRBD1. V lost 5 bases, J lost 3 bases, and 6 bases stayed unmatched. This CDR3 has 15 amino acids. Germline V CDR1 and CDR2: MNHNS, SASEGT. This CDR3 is CASSLDRVNNQPQHF. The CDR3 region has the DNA TGTGCCAGCAGTCTGGACAGGGTCAACAATCAGCCCCAGCATTTT.

CDR3 loop: CASSNSRGGTEAFF. The CDR3 DNA follows: TGTGCCAGCAGCAATAGCAGGGGCGGCACTGAAGCTTTCTTT. The chain employs TRBV7-9 and TRBJ1-1, with D possibly matching TRBD1 (6 bases). CDR3 length: 14 amino acids. Germline V gene sequence: CDR1 SEHNR, CDR2 FQNEAQ (reference sequence). Trimming stripped 5 bases from V and 4 bases from J, with 14 bases between.

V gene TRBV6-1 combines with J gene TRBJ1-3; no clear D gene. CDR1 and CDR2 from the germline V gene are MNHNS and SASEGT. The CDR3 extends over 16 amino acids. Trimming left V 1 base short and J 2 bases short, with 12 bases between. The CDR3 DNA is TGTGCCAGCAGTGAAGAACGTCCGGTGACTGGAAACACCATATATTTT. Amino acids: CASSEERPVTGNTIYF.

The CDR3 bases are TGTGCCGCGAAGTCCTACGAGCAGTACTTC. Translation gives CAAKSYEQYF. The rearrangement joins TRBV30 to TRBJ2-7; no reliable D call. Germline V gene sequence: CDR1 GTSNPN, CDR2 SVGIG (reference sequence). V shed 8 bases and J shed 1 base, with 6 bases lying between them. The CDR3 consists of 10 residues.

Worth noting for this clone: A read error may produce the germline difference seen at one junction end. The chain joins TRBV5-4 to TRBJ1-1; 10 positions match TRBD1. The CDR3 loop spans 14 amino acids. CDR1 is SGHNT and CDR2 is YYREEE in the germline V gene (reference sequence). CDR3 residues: CASSETGGYTEDFF. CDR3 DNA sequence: TGTGCCAGCAGCGAGACAGGGGGCTACACTGAAGATTTCTTT.

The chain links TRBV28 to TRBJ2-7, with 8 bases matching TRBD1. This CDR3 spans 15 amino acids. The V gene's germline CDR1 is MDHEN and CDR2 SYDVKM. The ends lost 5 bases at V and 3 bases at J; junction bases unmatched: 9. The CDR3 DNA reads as TGTGCCAGCAGTCCCAGGGGGCTGCATTTCTACGAGCAGTACTTC. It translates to CASSPRGLHFYEQYF.

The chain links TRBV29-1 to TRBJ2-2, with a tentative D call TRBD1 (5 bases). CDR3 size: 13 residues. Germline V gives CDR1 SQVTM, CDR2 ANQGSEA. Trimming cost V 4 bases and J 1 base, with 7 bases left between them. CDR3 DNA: TGCAGCGTTGGACAGCTGAACACCGGGGAGCTGTTTTTT. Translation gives CSVGQLNTGELFF.

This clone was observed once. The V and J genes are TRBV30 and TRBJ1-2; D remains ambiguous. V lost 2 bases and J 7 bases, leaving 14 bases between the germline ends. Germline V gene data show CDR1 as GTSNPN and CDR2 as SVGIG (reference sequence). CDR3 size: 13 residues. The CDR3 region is CAWSTGSLIGYTF. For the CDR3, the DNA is TGTGCCTGGAGTACGGGGTCCCTGATTGGCTACACCTTC.

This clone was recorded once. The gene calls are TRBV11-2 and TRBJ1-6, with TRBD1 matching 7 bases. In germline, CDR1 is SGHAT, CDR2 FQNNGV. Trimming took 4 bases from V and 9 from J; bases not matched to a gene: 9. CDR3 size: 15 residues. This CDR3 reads CASSSTGTASSPLHF. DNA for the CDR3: TGTGCCAGCAGCTCTACCGGGACAGCCTCTTCACCCCTCCACTTT.

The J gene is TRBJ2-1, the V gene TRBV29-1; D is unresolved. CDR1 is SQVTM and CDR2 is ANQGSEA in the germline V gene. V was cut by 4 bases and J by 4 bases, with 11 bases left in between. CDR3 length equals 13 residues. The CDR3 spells CSVVASGYNEQFF. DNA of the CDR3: TGCAGCGTTGTTGCCTCCGGGTACAATGAGCAGTTCTTC.

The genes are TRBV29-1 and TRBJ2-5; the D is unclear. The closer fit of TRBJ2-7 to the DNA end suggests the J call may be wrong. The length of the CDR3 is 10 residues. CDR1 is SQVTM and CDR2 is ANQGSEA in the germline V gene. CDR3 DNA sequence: TGCAGCGTTGGGGACTACGAGCAGTACTTC. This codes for CSVGDYEQYF.

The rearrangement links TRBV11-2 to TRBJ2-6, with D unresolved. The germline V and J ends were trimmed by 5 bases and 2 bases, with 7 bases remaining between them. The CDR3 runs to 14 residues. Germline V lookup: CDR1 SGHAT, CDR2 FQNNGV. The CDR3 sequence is CASSPPAGANVLTF. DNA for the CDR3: TGTGCCAGCAGCCCTCCTGCTGGGGCCAACGTCCTGACTTTC.

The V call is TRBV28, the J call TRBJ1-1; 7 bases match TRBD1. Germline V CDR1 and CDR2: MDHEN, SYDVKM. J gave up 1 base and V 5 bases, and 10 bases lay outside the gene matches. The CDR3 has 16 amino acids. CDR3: CASSTPRQGWNTEAFF. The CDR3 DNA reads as TGTGCCAGCAGTACTCCTCGACAGGGCTGGAACACTGAAGCTTTCTTT.

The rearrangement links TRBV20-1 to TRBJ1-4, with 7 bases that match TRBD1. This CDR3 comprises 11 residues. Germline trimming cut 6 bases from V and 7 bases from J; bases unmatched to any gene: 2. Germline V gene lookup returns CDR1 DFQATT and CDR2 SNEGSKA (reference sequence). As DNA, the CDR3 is TGCAGTGCAGACAGGGCTGAAAAACTGTTTTTT. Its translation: CSADRAEKLFF.